The rows below give T cell receptor beta chains drawn from one sample of a study of T cell responses to AZD1222 COVID-19 vaccine. The assay was immunoSEQ multiplex PCR, and TCRdb's table has in-frame clones only and misses some. The sample includes approximately 150,000 clones, roughly 88% of them seen just once. Sequencing used peripheral blood, obtained 28 days after the second dose of the MenACWY control vaccine. These TCRs come from an adult who received the MenACWY meningococcal vaccine as a control. The CDR3 runs from the conserved cysteine through the conserved F or W. The order of the fields is D gene, CDR3 length, V gene, clone size, J gene, CDR3 DNA, CDR3 protein. A D gene is named only where the DNA matches it firmly. Only part of the rows carry a size: once, few, many, or a class if the clone is expanded.

>TRBD2|16|TRBV28|NA|TRBJ2-1
TGTGCCAGCAGTTTAGCCCGAGACGGGAGGGCTCATGAGCAGTTCTTC
CASSLARDGRAHEQFF
>TRBD1|16|TRBV11-2|NA|TRBJ1-4
TGTGCCAGCAGCTCCGGGACAGGGCCCTTATCGGAAAAACTGTTTTTT
CASSSGTGPLSEKLFF
>NA|15|TRBV7-2|NA|TRBJ1-5
TGTGCCAGCAGCCAAGCAAGCGGGCGTGATCAGCCCCAGCATTTT
CASSQASGRDQPQHF
>NA|14|TRBV9|once|TRBJ2-7
TGTGCCAGCAGCGGCGACAGTAGCTCCTACGAGCAGTACTTC
CASSGDSSSYEQYF
>NA|14|TRBV30|NA|TRBJ1-5
TGTGCCTGGAGGGGGCTCGGTCCCAATCAGCCCCAGCATTTT
CAWRGLGPNQPQHF
>NA|15|TRBV10-3|NA|TRBJ2-4
TGTGCCATCAGTGAACAGACTATAGCCAAAAACATTCAGTACTTC
CAISEQTIAKNIQYF
>NA|12|TRBV29-1|NA|TRBJ2-7
TGCAGCGTTGTATGGGGGGTCCACGAGCAGTACTTC
CSVVWGVHEQYF
>NA|15|TRBV21-1|NA|TRBJ1-3
TGTGCCAGCAGCAAAGGGGCAAATTCTGGAAACACCATATATTTT
CASSKGANSGNTIYF
>NA|13|TRBV3-1/TRBV3-2|NA|TRBJ1-3
TGTGCCAGCAGCCTGGGAACCCCGGACACCATATATTTT
CASSLGTPDTIYF
>TRBD1|12|TRBV4-2|NA|TRBJ1-2
TGTGCCAGCAGCCAAGTCGACAGGGCAAGGACCTTC
CASSQVDRARTF
>TRBD1|15|TRBV19|NA|TRBJ1-1
TGTGCCAGTAGTATTTTGGGACAGGGAAACACTGAAGCTTTCTTT
CASSILGQGNTEAFF